This T cell receptor (beta chain) was sequenced for a study of T-cell reconstitution after alpha-beta-depleted transplantation in children. Points from the study as a whole: Counts and diversity of T cells one year after transplant came mostly from newly produced T cells. Some patients showed high day-60 TCRbeta diversity, which derived from surviving recipient T cells and thymic progenitors. It was reported that alpha-beta T cells came from several hundred expanded graft clones (about two months after transplant).

This clonotype has a count of ten or more. Its antigen is not known. Molecular barcoding with unique molecular identifiers was used for the TCRbeta library. TCRdb independently ran MiXCR on the PCR reads; one entry per CDR3 protein. The repertoire holds around 800,000 distinct CDR3 sequences, roughly 15% seen once, with around 5.3% in the top ten. CDR1 LGHDT and CDR2 YNNKEL come from the germline V gene (reference sequence). The CDR3 is made up of 16 amino acids. Trimming cost V 2 bases and J 3 bases, with 13 bases left between them. The TCR was taken from a male patient younger than 18 who had a stem cell transplant for acute lymphoblastic leukemia, so the T cells may come from the graft donor. The rearrangement uses TRBV3-1 and TRBJ2-2; no clear D gene. The sample in question was PBMCs, mostly from graft donor cells, obtained 360 days after TCRalphabeta/CD19-depleted stem cell transplant. The CDR3 DNA reads as TGTGCCAGCAGCCAACTCCCCGGAGTGGACACCGGGGAGCTGTTTTTT. As protein: CASSQLPGVDTGELFF.